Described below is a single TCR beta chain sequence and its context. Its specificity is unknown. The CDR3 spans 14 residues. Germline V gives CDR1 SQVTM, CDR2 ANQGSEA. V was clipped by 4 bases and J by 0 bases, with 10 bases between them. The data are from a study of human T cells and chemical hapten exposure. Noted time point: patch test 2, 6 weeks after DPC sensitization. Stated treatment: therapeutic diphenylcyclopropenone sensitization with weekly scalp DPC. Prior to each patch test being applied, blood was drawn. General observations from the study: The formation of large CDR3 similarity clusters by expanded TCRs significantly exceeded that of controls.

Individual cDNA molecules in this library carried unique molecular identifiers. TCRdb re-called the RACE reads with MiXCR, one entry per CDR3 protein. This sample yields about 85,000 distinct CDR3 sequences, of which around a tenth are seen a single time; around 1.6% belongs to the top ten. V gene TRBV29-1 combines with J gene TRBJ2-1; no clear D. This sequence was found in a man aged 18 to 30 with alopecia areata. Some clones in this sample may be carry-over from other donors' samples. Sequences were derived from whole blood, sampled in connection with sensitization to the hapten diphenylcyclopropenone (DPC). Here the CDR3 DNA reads TGCAGCGTTGCCGCAGGTAGCTCCTACAATGAGCAGTTCTTC. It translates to CSVAAGSSYNEQFF.